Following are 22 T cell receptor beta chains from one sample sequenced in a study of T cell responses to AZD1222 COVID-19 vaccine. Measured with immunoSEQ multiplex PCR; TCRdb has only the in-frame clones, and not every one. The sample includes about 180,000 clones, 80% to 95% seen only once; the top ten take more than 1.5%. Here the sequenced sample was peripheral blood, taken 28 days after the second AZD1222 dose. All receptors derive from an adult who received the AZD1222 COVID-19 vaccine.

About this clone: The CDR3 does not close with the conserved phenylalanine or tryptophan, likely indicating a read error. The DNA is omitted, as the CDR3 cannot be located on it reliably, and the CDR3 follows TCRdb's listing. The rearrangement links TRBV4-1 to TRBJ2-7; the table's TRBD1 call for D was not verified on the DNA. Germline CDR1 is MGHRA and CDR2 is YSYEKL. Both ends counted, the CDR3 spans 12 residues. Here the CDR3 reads CASSQGVGAASL.

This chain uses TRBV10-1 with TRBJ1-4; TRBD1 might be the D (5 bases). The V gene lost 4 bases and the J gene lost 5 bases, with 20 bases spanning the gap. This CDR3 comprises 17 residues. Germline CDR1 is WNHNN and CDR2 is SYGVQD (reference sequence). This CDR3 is CASSGPYIGTDNEKLFF. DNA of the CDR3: TGCGCCAGCAGTGGGCCCTACATTGGGACCGACAATGAAAAACTGTTTTTT.

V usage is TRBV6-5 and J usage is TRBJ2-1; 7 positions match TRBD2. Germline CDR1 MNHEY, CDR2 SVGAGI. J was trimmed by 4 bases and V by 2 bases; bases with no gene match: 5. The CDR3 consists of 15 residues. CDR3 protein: CASSYMAGEYNEQFF. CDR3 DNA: TGTGCCAGCAGTTACATGGCGGGGGAGTACAATGAGCAGTTCTTC.

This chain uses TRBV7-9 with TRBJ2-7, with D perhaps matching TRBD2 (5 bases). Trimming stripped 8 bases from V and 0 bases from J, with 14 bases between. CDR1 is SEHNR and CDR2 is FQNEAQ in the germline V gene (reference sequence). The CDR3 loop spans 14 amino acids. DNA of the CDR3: TGTGCCAGCGAGTGGGCGGGCAACTCCTACGAGCAGTACTTC. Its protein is CASEWAGNSYEQYF.

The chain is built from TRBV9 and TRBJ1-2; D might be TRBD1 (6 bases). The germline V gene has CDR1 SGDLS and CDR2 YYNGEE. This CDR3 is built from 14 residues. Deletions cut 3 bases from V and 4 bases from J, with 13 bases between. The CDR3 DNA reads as TGTGCCAGCAGCGCACTTGACAGGCTCTATGGCTACACCTTC. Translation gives CASSALDRLYGYTF.

CDR3 in DNA: TGTGCCAGCAGCGTAGGTCGGAATGAGCAGTTCTTC. This translates into CASSVGRNEQFF. The V and J genes are TRBV9 and TRBJ2-1; D ambiguous. Germline V gene lookup returns CDR1 SGDLS and CDR2 YYNGEE. The CDR3 runs to 12 residues. V gave up 0 bases and J gave up 7 bases, with 5 bases separating them. Together with reference TRBV9 and TRBJ2-1, the CDR3 gives the full variable domain: DSGVTQTPKHLITATGQRVTLRCSPRSGDLSVYWYQQSLDQGLQFLIQYYNGEERAKGNILERFSAQQFPDLHSELNLSSLELGDSALYFCASSVGRNEQFFGPGTRLTVL.

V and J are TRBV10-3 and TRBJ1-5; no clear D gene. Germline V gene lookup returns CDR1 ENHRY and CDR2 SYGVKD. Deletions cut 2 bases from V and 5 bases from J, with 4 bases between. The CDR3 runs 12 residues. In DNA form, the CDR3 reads TGTGCCATCAGTGAGACAGATCAGCCCCAGCATTTT. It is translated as CAISETDQPQHF.

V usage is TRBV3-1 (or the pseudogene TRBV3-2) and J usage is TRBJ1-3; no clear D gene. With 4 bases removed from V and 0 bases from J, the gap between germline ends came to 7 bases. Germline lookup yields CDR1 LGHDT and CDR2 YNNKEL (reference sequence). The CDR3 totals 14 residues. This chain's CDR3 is CASSLTSSGNTIYF. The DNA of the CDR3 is TGTGCCAGCAGCCTTACGAGCTCTGGAAACACCATATATTTT.

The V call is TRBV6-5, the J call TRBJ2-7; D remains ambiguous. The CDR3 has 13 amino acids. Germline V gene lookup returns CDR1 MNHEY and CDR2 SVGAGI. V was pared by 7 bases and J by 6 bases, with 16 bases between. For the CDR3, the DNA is TGTGCCAGCACCCAGAGCCCACGACGCGAGCAGTACTTC. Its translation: CASTQSPRREQYF.

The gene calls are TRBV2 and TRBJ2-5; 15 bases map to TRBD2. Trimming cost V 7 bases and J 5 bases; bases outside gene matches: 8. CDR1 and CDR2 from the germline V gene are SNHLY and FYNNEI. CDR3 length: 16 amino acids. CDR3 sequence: CASTPRTSGGAETQYF. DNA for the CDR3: TGTGCCAGCACCCCCCGGACTAGCGGGGGGGCTGAGACCCAGTACTTC. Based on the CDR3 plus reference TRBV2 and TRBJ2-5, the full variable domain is EPEVTQTPSHQVTQMGQEVILRCVPISNHLYFYWYRQILGQKVEFLVSFYNNEISEKSEIFDDQFSVERPDGSNFTLKIRSTKLEDSAMYFCASTPRTSGGAETQYFGPGTRLLVL.

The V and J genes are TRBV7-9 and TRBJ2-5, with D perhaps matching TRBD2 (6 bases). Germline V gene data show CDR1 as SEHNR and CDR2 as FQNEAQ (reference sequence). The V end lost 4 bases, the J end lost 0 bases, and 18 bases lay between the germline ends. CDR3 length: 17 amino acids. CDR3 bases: TGTGCCAGCAGCTCCGGAGGGTCGGTGGCGGACCAAGAGACCCAGTACTTC. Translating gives CASSSGGSVADQETQYF.

The CDR3 reads CASSNRGQPQHF. The CDR3 DNA is TGTGCCAGCAGCAACAGGGGGCAGCCCCAGCATTTT. V usage is TRBV3-1 (or the pseudogene TRBV3-2) and J usage is TRBJ1-5; 8 positions match TRBD1. The germline gives CDR1 LGHDT, CDR2 YNNKEL (reference sequence). The V gene end was trimmed by 5 bases and the J gene end by 7 bases; junction bases not matched to a gene: 1. The length of the CDR3 is 12 residues.

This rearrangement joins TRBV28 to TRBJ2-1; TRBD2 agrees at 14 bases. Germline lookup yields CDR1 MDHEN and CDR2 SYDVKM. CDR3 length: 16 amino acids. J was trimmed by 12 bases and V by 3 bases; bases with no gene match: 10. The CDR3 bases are TGTGCCAGCAGTTTCGAAGGACTAGCGGGAGGACGGGGGCAGTTCTTC. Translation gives CASSFEGLAGGRGQFF. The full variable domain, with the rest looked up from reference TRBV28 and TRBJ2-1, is DVKVTQSSRYLVKRTGEKVFLECVQDMDHENMFWYRQDPGLGLRLIYFSYDVKMKEKGDIPEGYSVSREKKERFSLILESASTNQTSMYLCASSFEGLAGGRGQFFGPGTRLTVL.

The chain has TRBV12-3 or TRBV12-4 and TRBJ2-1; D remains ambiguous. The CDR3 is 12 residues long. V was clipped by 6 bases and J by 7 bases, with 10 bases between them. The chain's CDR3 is CASSPGLNEQFF. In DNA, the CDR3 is TGTGCCAGCAGCCCTGGTCTGAATGAGCAGTTCTTC.

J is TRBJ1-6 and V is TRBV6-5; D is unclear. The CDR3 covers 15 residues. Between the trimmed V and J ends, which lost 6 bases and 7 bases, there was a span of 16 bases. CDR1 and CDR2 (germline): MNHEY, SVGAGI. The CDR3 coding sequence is TGTGCCAGCAGGCTGGAAGAGGGATGGAATTCACCCCTCCACTTT. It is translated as CASRLEEGWNSPLHF.

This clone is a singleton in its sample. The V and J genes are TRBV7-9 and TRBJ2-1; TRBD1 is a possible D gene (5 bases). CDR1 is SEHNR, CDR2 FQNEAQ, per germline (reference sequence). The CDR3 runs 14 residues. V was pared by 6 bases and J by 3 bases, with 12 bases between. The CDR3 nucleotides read TGTGCCAGCAGGAACAGGAAAGTCTACAATGAGCAGTTCTTC. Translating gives CASRNRKVYNEQFF.

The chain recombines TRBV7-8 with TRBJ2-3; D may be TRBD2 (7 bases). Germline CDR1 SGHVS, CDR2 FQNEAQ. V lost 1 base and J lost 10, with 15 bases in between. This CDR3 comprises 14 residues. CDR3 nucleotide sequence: TGTGCCAGCAGCTTAGGGACTCAGGGGAGGGCGCAGTATTTT. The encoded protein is CASSLGTQGRAQYF. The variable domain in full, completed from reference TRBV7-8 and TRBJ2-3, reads GAGVSQSPRYKVAKRGQDVALRCDPISGHVSLFWYQQALGQGPEFLTYFQNEAQLDKSGLPSDRFFAERPEGSVSTLKIQRTQQEDSAVYLCASSLGTQGRAQYFGPGTRLTVL.

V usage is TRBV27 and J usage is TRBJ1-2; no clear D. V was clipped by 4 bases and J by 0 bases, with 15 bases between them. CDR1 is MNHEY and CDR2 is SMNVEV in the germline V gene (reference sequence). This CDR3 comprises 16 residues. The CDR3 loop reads CASSSAGSSTNYGYTF. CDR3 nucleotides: TGTGCCAGCAGTTCGGCGGGGTCCAGTACTAACTATGGCTACACCTTC.

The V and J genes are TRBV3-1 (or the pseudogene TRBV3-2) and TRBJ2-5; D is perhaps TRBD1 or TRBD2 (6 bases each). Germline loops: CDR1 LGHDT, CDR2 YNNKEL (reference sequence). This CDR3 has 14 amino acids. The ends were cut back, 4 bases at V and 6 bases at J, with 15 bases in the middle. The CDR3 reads CASSPGASTQTQYF. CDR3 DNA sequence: TGTGCCAGCAGCCCGGGGGCTAGCACTCAGACCCAGTACTTC.

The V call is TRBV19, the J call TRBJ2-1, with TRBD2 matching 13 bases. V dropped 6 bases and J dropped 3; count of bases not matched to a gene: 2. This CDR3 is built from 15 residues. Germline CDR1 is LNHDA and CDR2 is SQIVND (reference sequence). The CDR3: CASRRTSGSYNEQFF. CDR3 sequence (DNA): TGTGCCAGTAGAAGGACTAGCGGGAGCTACAATGAGCAGTTCTTC.

CDR3 sequence (DNA): TGTGCCAGCAGTACCGGGACAGGGGGTGAAAAACTGTTTTTT. Its translation is CASSTGTGGEKLFF. The chain is built from TRBV6-6 and TRBJ1-4, with 11 nucleotides matching TRBD1. The CDR3 totals 14 residues. Trimming removed 5 bases from V and 7 bases from J; junction bases left unmatched: 3. The germline gives CDR1 MNHNY, CDR2 SVGAGI (reference sequence).

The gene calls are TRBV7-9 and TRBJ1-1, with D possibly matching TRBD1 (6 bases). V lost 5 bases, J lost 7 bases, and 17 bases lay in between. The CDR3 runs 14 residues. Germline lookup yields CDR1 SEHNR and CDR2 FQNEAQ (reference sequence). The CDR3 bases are TGTGCCAGCAGCCAACACGGACAGAGCCTTGAAGCTTTCTTT. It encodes CASSQHGQSLEAFF.